This T cell receptor (beta chain) was found in a study of blood T cells in healthy people across ages. The second PCR ran roughly 6 to 11 cycles with a sample-barcoded 5' primer and J-beta primers. There were at least 2.5 million CDR3-containing paired-end reads obtained from each sample. MiXCR was run by TCRdb on the 5' RACE reads, yielding one entry per CDR3 protein. The sample lists around 1.7 million distinct CDR3 sequences; 28% were seen once. Germline V gene lookup returns CDR1 SGHRS and CDR2 YFSETQ. With 0 bases removed from V and 1 base from J, the gap between germline ends came to 13 bases. The length of the CDR3 is 16 residues.

The gene calls are TRBV5-1 and TRBJ1-1, with D possibly TRBD1 on 6 matching bases. The sequenced material came from blood. The TCR originated in a woman under 40 in good health. The CDR3 coding sequence is TGCGCCAGCAGCTTGGGTACGGGGGCCAAGAACACTGAAGCTTTCTTT. Amino acid sequence: CASSLGTGAKNTEAFF. Variable domain in full (rest from reference TRBV5-1 and TRBJ1-1): KAGVTQTPRYLIKTRGQQVTLSCSPISGHRSVSWYQQTPGQGLQFLFEYFSETQRNKGNFPGRFSGRQFSNSRSEMNVSTLELGDSALYLCASSLGTGAKNTEAFFGQGTRLTVV.